The clone carrying this TCR beta chain was detected only a few times. A single record per CDR3 protein comes from TCRdb applying MiXCR to the RT-PCR reads. Found here are about 960,000 distinct CDR3 sequences, over 15% of them singletons; the top ten hold around 5.5%. This sample stems from a study of patients and donors after allogeneic stem cell transplantation. There are 15 residues in the CDR3. The J segment lost 3 bases and the V segment lost 4 bases, leaving 7 bases of the junction unmatched. From germline, CDR1 is LGHDT and CDR2 YNNKEL (reference sequence). The genes are TRBV3-1 and TRBJ1-2; TRBD1 matches at 8 bases. Sequencing was performed on blood, either unsorted or a sorted T cell fraction (not recorded which). The TCR originated in a human donor who was either an allogeneic HSCT recipient or a stem cell or donor lymphocyte infusion donor (not recorded which). It is not recorded whose cells these are; they may come from a transplant donor. CDR3: CASSPRTGRDYGYTF. The CDR3 DNA sequence: TGTGCCAGCAGCCCACGGACAGGGCGGGACTATGGCTACACCTTC. The complete variable domain, with remaining parts taken from reference TRBV3-1 and TRBJ1-2, reads DTAVSQTPKYLVTQMGNDKSIKCEQNLGHDTMYWYKQDSKKFLKIMFSYNNKELIINETVPNRFSPKSPDKAHLNLHINSLELGDSAVYFCASSPRTGRDYGYTFGSGTRLTVV.